The 18 T cell receptor beta chains below were found in one sample sequenced in a study of CD8+CD57+ T cells in acquired aplastic anemia (dated by TCRdb to 2016 to 2018). Sequencing instrument: Illumina HiSeq 2000. Genomic DNA served as template for TCR beta VDJ combination and CDR3 sequence profiling. TCRdb handled the public reads itself, with Q25 trimming in fastp and clone calling in MiXCR, and kept productive beta chains. Each CDR3 protein gets just one entry, which takes the most common genes and DNA from the rows behind it. Counted in this sample were around 200,000 distinct CDR3 sequences; 63% of them appeared once. The top ten constitute roughly 46% of the sample. The patients picked for sequencing were ones in whom flow cytometry had shown an expansion of CD8+CD57+ cells. Material: sorted CD4+, CD8+, or CD8+CD57+ T cells (not recorded which) from PBMCs. These TCRs come from a human donor with aplastic anemia.

The gene calls are TRBV5-6 and TRBJ2-3; D remains unclear. Germline values: CDR1 SGHDT, CDR2 YYEEEE. V was shortened by 5 bases and J by 5 bases, with 15 bases between the two germline ends. The CDR3 totals 14 residues. In DNA, the CDR3 is TGTGCCAGCAGAGCCGGTCTAGGTGGAGATACGCAGTATTTT. Translated, it gives CASRAGLGGDTQYF.

The chain recombines TRBV2 with TRBJ2-4, with D possibly matching TRBD2 (5 bases). V shed 5 bases and J shed 6 bases, with 14 bases lying between them. The CDR3 consists of 14 residues. Germline CDR1 reads SNHLY; CDR2 reads FYNNEI. CDR3 protein: CASSLARAGNIQYF. The CDR3 DNA reads as TGTGCCAGCAGTCTCGCCCGGGCGGGAAACATTCAGTACTTC.

This chain connects TRBV5-1 to TRBJ1-6, with D perhaps TRBD1 (5 bases). V was pared by 9 bases and J by 9 bases, with 16 bases between. Germline lookup yields CDR1 SGHRS and CDR2 YFSETQ. The CDR3 has 13 amino acids. CDR3 nucleotides: TGCGCCACCAAGTTCAGGGAGAGTTCACCCCTCCACTTT. The encoded protein is CATKFRESSPLHF.

The chain recombines TRBV25-1 with TRBJ1-4; 9 positions agree with TRBD1. V shed 8 bases, J shed 9 bases, and the junction held 22 bases outside the gene matches. This CDR3 spans 18 amino acids. Germline lookup yields CDR1 MGHDK and CDR2 SYGVNS. The CDR3 region is CASGEPGQGLLPRKKLFF. The CDR3 nucleotides read TGTGCCAGCGGGGAACCGGGACAGGGATTACTGCCACGAAAAAAACTGTTTTTT.

The chain carries TRBV10-2 and TRBJ1-6; 8 nucleotides agree with TRBD1. V trimming: 7 bases; J trimming: 7 bases; junction bases outside the gene matches: 9. Germline-derived CDR1 and CDR2 are WSHSY and SAAADI. The CDR3 length is 15 residues. The CDR3 protein is CASKEGQGDNSPLHF. DNA for the CDR3: TGCGCCAGCAAGGAAGGACAGGGCGACAATTCACCCCTCCACTTT.

V gene TRBV29-1 combines with J gene TRBJ1-5, with TRBD1 matching over 7 bases. The CDR3 is 14 residues long. The ends lost 8 bases at V and 2 bases at J; junction bases unmatched: 9. CDR1 SQVTM and CDR2 ANQGSEA come from the germline V gene. CDR3 sequence: CSSPGQQGNQPQHF. CDR3 DNA: TGCAGCTCACCGGGACAGCAAGGCAATCAGCCCCAGCATTTT.

This clonotype occurred a few times. A read error is possible here, since a much larger clone lies one base away. The gene calls are TRBV5-1 and TRBJ1-1; 8 bases map to TRBD1. The V gene's germline CDR1 is SGHRS and CDR2 YFSETQ. The CDR3 sequence is 15 residues long. Trimming at V came to 4 bases and at J to 3 bases, leaving 8 bases not matched to a gene. The CDR3 nucleotides are TGCGCCAGCAGCCTCGGACAGGGCTATGACACTGAAGCTTTCTTT. Protein product: CASSLGQGYDTEAFF. The complete variable domain, with remaining parts taken from reference TRBV5-1 and TRBJ1-1, reads KAGVTQTPRYLIKTRGQQVTLSCSPISGHRSVSWYQQTPGQGLQFLFEYFSETQRNKGNFPGRFSGRQFSNSRSEMNVSTLELGDSALYLCASSLGQGYDTEAFFGQGTRLTVV.

A remark on this clonotype: A much larger clone is a single base away; this may be a read error. CDR3 bases: TGTGCCATCAGTGAAGGGCAGGGCAGCACAGATACGCAGTATTTT. This translates into CAISEGQGSTDTQYF. This rearrangement joins TRBV10-3 to TRBJ2-3; a weak D match, TRBD1 (5 bases). This CDR3 spans 15 amino acids. Trimming left V 3 bases short and J 0 bases short, with 10 bases between. Germline values: CDR1 ENHRY, CDR2 SYGVKD.

The rearrangement joins TRBV6-5 to TRBJ2-7, with D possibly matching TRBD2 (6 bases). The CDR3 sequence is 14 residues long. Germline CDR1 reads MNHEY; CDR2 reads SVGAGI. Trimming stripped 5 bases from V and 9 bases from J, with 20 bases between. CDR3: CASSPHFSGDTQYF. In DNA form, the CDR3 reads TGTGCCAGCAGTCCACACTTTAGCGGTGATACGCAGTACTTC.

This chain uses TRBV10-3 with TRBJ2-2, with D perhaps TRBD2 (7 bases). This CDR3 region has 15 residues. The ends were cut back, 6 bases at V and 4 bases at J, with 15 bases in the middle. CDR1 ENHRY and CDR2 SYGVKD come from the germline V gene. This CDR3 reads CAIRSGGPGTGELFF. In nucleotides, the CDR3 is TGTGCCATCAGATCCGGGGGGCCGGGCACCGGGGAGCTGTTTTTT.

A few counts support this clonotype. The junction does not match germline at one end; this may be a read error. The CDR3 here is CASSLGDTTSGQETQYF. In nucleotides, the CDR3 is TGTGCCAGCAGTTTAGGGGACACGACTAGCGGGCAGGAGACCCAGTACTTC. This rearrangement joins TRBV7-2 to TRBJ2-5, with 10 bases identical to TRBD2. The CDR3 has 17 residues. The germline CDR1 and CDR2 sequences are SGHTA and FQGNSA.

The chain carries TRBV29-1 and TRBJ1-1; D may be TRBD1 (5 bases). Germline CDR1 reads SQVTM; CDR2 reads ANQGSEA. The V and J ends lost 4 bases and 3 bases respectively, with 6 bases between them. The CDR3 contains 11 residues. This CDR3 reads CSVVQDTEAFF. For the CDR3, the DNA is TGCAGCGTTGTACAGGACACTGAAGCTTTCTTT.

V gene TRBV19 combines with J gene TRBJ1-1; D not certain. Germline V CDR1 and CDR2: LNHDA, SQIVND (reference sequence). The CDR3 contains 13 residues. Trimming removed 7 bases at V and 0 bases at J, with 9 bases between. The CDR3 DNA follows: TGTGCCAGTATAGGCGGGTTGAACACTGAAGCTTTCTTT. Translated, it gives CASIGGLNTEAFF.

The chain links TRBV2 to TRBJ2-3; the D call may be TRBD1 or TRBD2 (5 bases each). Trimming removed 8 bases from V and 0 bases from J, with 12 bases in between. CDR1 SNHLY and CDR2 FYNNEI come from the germline V gene. CDR3 length equals 14 residues. The CDR3 here is CASRDRPSTDTQYF. The DNA for the CDR3 is TGTGCCAGCCGGGACCGTCCTAGCACAGATACGCAGTATTTT.

The J gene is TRBJ1-6, the V gene TRBV7-3, with D possibly being TRBD1 (6 bases). CDR3 size: 16 residues. Trimming removed 5 bases from V and 7 bases from J, with 18 bases in between. Per the germline V gene, CDR1 is SGHTA and CDR2 is FQGTGA. The CDR3 DNA is TGTGCCAGCAGCCTAGCCGAGCTGGGGGGCAATTCACCCCTCCACTTT. Its translation: CASSLAELGGNSPLHF.

This clonotype was detected only a few times. The V gene is TRBV2, the J gene TRBJ2-7; D not certain. The V end was cut by 6 bases, the J end by 3 bases, with 3 bases between. This CDR3 region has 10 residues. Looked up from germline, CDR1 is SNHLY and CDR2 is FYNNEI. The DNA for the CDR3 is TGTGCCAGCAGGAGCTACGAGCAGTACTTC. This encodes CASRSYEQYF.

V and J are TRBV9 and TRBJ1-1; D unresolved. Trimming removed 5 bases at V and 0 bases at J, with 8 bases between. CDR3 size: 13 residues. The V gene's germline CDR1 is SGDLS and CDR2 YYNGEE. CDR3 protein: CASRGLMNTEAFF. The CDR3 DNA follows: TGTGCCAGCAGGGGGTTAATGAACACTGAAGCTTTCTTT.

The V and J genes are TRBV5-6 and TRBJ2-7; D not certain. Trimming removed 0 bases at V and 6 bases at J, with 7 bases between. CDR1 is SGHDT, CDR2 YYEEEE, per germline. The CDR3 has 12 residues. The CDR3 nucleotides read TGTGCCAGCAGCTTGGCAGGCCCCGAGCAGTACTTC. As protein: CASSLAGPEQYF. Based on the CDR3 plus reference TRBV5-6 and TRBJ2-7, the full variable domain is DAGVTQSPTHLIKTRGQQVTLRCSPKSGHDTVSWYQQALGQGPQFIFQYYEEEERQRGNFPDRFSGHQFPNYSSELNVNALLLGDSALYLCASSLAGPEQYFGPGTRLTVT.